This TCR beta chain was retrieved from a study of technical replicates of blood from a few donors. This table comes from immunoSEQ multiplex PCR, and its TCRdb copy is limited to in-frame clones, with some not included. The sample carries about 58,000 clones, around 91% recorded once. CDR1 is SGHNT, CDR2 YYREEE, per germline (reference sequence). This CDR3 contains 16 residues. The trim removed 4 bases at V and 4 bases at J, leaving 9 bases unmatched. This rearrangement joins TRBV5-4 to TRBJ2-3; 10 bases map to TRBD1. What was sequenced was PBMCs. This receptor was identified in a human donor in good health. Some clones in this sample may be carry-over from other donors' samples. CDR3 in DNA: TGTGCCAGCAGCGATAGAACCGGGACAGGGGCAGATACGCAGTATTTT. Encoded protein: CASSDRTGTGADTQYF.